Following are 5 T cell receptor beta chains from one sample sequenced in a study of blood T cell repertoires in COVID-19. Clones were sequenced by immunoSEQ multiplex PCR, and TCRdb holds only the in-frame ones, with some missing. Here the sample spans approximately 170,000 clones, around 81% being singletons. Sequenced sample: peripheral blood. The receptor source for this set is a man aged 55 to 70 with active or convalescent COVID-19.

This clone came up once. This chain connects TRBV7-9 to TRBJ2-7, with TRBD1 as a possible D gene (6 bases). The CDR3 runs 13 residues. Trimming took off 5 bases at V and 7 bases at J, with 15 bases between the two ends. The germline V gene encodes CDR1 SEHNR and CDR2 FQNEAQ (reference sequence). The CDR3 region has the DNA TGTGCCAGCAGCCGCAGACAGGACATAGAGCAGTACTTC. Its protein is CASSRRQDIEQYF. Supplemented by reference TRBV7-9 and TRBJ2-7, the full variable domain reads DTGVSQNPRHKITKRGQNVTFRCDPISEHNRLYWYRQTLGQGPEFLTYFQNEAQLEKSRLLSDRFSAERPKGSFSTLEIQRTEQGDSAMYLCASSRRQDIEQYFGPGTRLTVT.

This clone was counted between two and nine times. V is TRBV28 and J is TRBJ1-1; 9 bases line up with TRBD1. CDR1 and CDR2 (germline): MDHEN, SYDVKM. V was clipped by 5 bases and J by 6 bases; unmatched bases: 7. The CDR3 extends over 14 amino acids. The CDR3 DNA follows: TGTGCCAGCAGTACCGGACAGGGGCTCGCTGAAGCTTTCTTT. Its translation is CASSTGQGLAEAFF.

The rearrangement uses TRBV19 and TRBJ1-2; D is uncertain. The CDR3 is 11 residues long. From germline, CDR1 is LNHDA and CDR2 SQIVND (reference sequence). V gave up 6 bases and J gave up 5 bases, with 7 bases separating them. The CDR3 loop reads CASSGGYGYTF. The CDR3 coding sequence is TGTGCCAGTAGCGGAGGGTATGGCTACACCTTC.

This chain links TRBV12-3 or TRBV12-4 with TRBJ1-1, with unresolved D. V lost 1 base, J lost 8 bases, and 5 bases lay in between. This CDR3 is 11 amino acids long. The CDR3 loop reads CASSLVREAFF. Here the CDR3 DNA reads TGTGCCAGCAGTTTAGTCAGGGAAGCTTTCTTT.

CDR3 bases: TGTGCCAGCAGCTTAGCAACGGGACAGGGCGGGAATGAGCAGTTCTTC. Translated: CASSLATGQGGNEQFF. The V gene is TRBV11-2, the J gene TRBJ2-1; 9 nucleotides align to TRBD1. The CDR3 is 16 amino acids. J lost 7 bases, V lost 1 base, and 8 bases had no gene match. Germline CDR1 reads SGHAT; CDR2 reads FQNNGV.